This TCR beta chain was sequenced during a study of T cells after yellow fever vaccination. Only a few counts were recorded for this clonotype. The antigen remains unidentified. Study results and caveats: Of the clonotypes, a small share occurred in both CD4 and CD8 compartments. Detected again after the booster were most primary-vaccination clones, at 96% CD4 and around 91% CD8.

The CDR3 contains 16 residues. Germline V gene data show CDR1 as SGHVS and CDR2 as FNYEAQ. Trimming removed 5 bases from V and 1 base from J; junction bases left unmatched: 6. Production of TCR cDNA was by 5'RACE template switching, which also added a universal primer site and UMIs. TCRdb itself ran the 5' RACE reads through MiXCR, one entry per CDR3 protein. The data hold a few hundred thousand distinct CDR3 sequences, with roughly 8.3% observed a single time. The source was PBMCs, collected roughly 45 days after the first yellow fever vaccination. This receptor was obtained from a man aged 18 to 29 who received the YFV17D yellow fever vaccine. This rearrangement joins TRBV7-6 to TRBJ2-1; TRBD2 matches at 9 bases. CDR3 bases: TGTGCCAGCAGCGGATGGACTAGCGCTTCCTACAATGAGCAGTTCTTC. Amino acids: CASSGWTSASYNEQFF.